This T cell receptor (beta chain) stems from a study of CD8 T cells in Susac syndrome. Study-level information: Among the sequenced Susac syndrome patients, roughly six had active disease while eight or nine were in remission. General study findings and limits: The study admitted that it had a relatively small number of individuals in its TCR sequencing and HLA analysis.

This clonotype was observed a single time. Its antigen is unidentified. RNA was extracted with the RNeasy kit, and a quantity of 0.5 to 1 ug was reverse transcribed using random hexamers. TCRdb ran MiXCR on the immunoSEQ multiplex PCR reads and lists one entry per CDR3 protein. The profile shows roughly 100,000 distinct CDR3 sequences, 90% to 95% of them singletons. Sequencing of TCR beta covered CD8+ and CD4+ T cells obtained from blood. Sequenced input: CD4+ T cells from PBMCs. The origin of this receptor is a human donor with Susac syndrome.

Here the CDR3 DNA reads TGTGCCAGCAGTTATAGCGGGGGGGCCCTTGTCCAAGAGACCCAGTACTTC. It specifies CASSYSGGALVQETQYF. The chain couples TRBV28 to TRBJ2-5; TRBD2 matches at 11 bases. Trimming removed 4 bases from V and 1 base from J; junction bases left unmatched: 8. The CDR3 length is 17 residues. The germline CDR1 and CDR2 sequences are MDHEN and SYDVKM.